Listed below are T cell receptor beta chains from one sample, sequenced in a study of cytomegalovirus exposure and HLA in healthy donors. The table came from immunoSEQ multiplex PCR; TCRdb's copy has only in-frame clones and leaves some out. The profile covers 55,000 to 80,000 clones, with 85% to 95% appearing a single time and about 3% taken by the ten largest. Sequencing was carried out using PBMCs. These receptors were collected from a man between 18 and 29 years old in good health and CMV-seronegative. CDR3s include the opening cysteine and the closing phenylalanine or tryptophan. Expanded clones get a size class; other rows say once, few or many, or leave the size out.

size	V	J	CDR3
.	TRBV7-2	TRBJ2-2	CASSLALNTGELFF
.	TRBV23-1	TRBJ1-2	CVDWSISNYGYTF
.	TRBV10-2	TRBJ2-2	CASSGPGQGAGGTGELFF
.	TRBV5-4	TRBJ2-3	CASSFSGGFTDTQYF
.	TRBV6-6	TRBJ1-6	CASSYSDNSPLHF
.	TRBV19	TRBJ2-5	CASSIGGGGETQYF
once	TRBV27	TRBJ2-5	CASGRLAGQQETQYF
.	TRBV5-6	TRBJ2-5	CASRWTGMGRETQYF
.	TRBV7-6	TRBJ2-3	CASSLVPGSRTDTQYF
.	TRBV6-5	TRBJ2-2	CASSYASSGVIGELFF
.	TRBV7-6	TRBJ2-7	CASSLRGTGAYEQYF
.	TRBV6-5	TRBJ1-6	CASTDPSAGYSPLHF
.	TRBV30	TRBJ1-1	CAWNTGTGPNTEAFF
.	TRBV6-6	TRBJ2-7	CASNLAGVEQYF
.	TRBV19	TRBJ1-1	CASSTLGQGGLNTEAFF
once	TRBV5-6	TRBJ1-3	CASSYPQGSGNTIYF
.	TRBV5-4	TRBJ2-1	CASSLGQGAVDEQFF
.	TRBV4-2	TRBJ1-5	CASSQGPGTGGNNQPQHF
.	TRBV10-3	TRBJ2-2	CAITPSSGGTTGELFF
.	TRBV18	TRBJ1-4	CASSLLTTNEKLFF
.	TRBV2	TRBJ2-3	CASSARDRVRDTQYF
.	TRBV10-3	TRBJ2-7	CAVHSGTGDEQYF
.	TRBV2	TRBJ2-2	CASSEVRRGNTGELFF
once	TRBV11-2	TRBJ1-5	CASSLGDRDSAVRNQPQHF
.	TRBV7-9	TRBJ1-1	CASSLTGVWPEAFF
.	TRBV7-9	TRBJ2-3	CASSLTGGTDTQYF
.	TRBV11-3	TRBJ2-7	CASSPGGQPYEQYF
.	TRBV4-3	TRBJ2-7	CASSPGQGIYEQYF
.	TRBV11-2	TRBJ1-1	CASTPTGQGRWTEAFF
.	TRBV29-1	TRBJ2-7	CSVEVRGGDGSYEQYF
.	TRBV5-4	TRBJ2-3	CASSSPGGYGTDTQYF
.	TRBV30	TRBJ2-7	CAWRDSLRGQGLYEQYF
.	TRBV5-4	TRBJ1-4	CASSLWSHEKLFF
.	TRBV29-1	TRBJ1-4	CSVRGQGFANEKLFF
.	TRBV7-2	TRBJ1-2	CASSLWTGVYGYTF
.	TRBV7-7	TRBJ1-3	CATRDGFPGNTIYF
.	TRBV27	TRBJ2-7	CASSLSMGAAYEQYF
.	TRBV6-1	TRBJ1-6	CASSPNSNSPLHF
.	TRBV19	TRBJ2-1	CASSIQASSYNEQFF
.	TRBV4-2	TRBJ2-3	CASTASRAGGHVDTQYF
once	TRBV4-1	TRBJ1-1	CASSQGGGAEAFF
.	TRBV15	TRBJ2-5	CATSRDRGETQYF
.	TRBV11-3	TRBJ1-1	CASSLTENTEAFF
.	TRBV11-2	TRBJ1-4	CASSPRQLSTNEKLFF
.	TRBV11-1	TRBJ2-5	CASSFFSAGEKTQYF
.	TRBV11-3	TRBJ2-3	CASSFGSGYTDTQYF
.	TRBV27	TRBJ2-7	CASRFRLTQDYEQYF
.	TRBV6-1	TRBJ2-2	CASSVVGGAGELFF
.	TRBV15	TRBJ2-1	CATGKWVASSYNEQFF
.	TRBV5-5	TRBJ1-5	CASSLVRGSNQPQHF
.	TRBV30	TRBJ1-5	CAWSVGDSHQPQHF
.	TRBV7-8	TRBJ2-5	CASYFTSGGPRRETQYF
.	TRBV30	TRBJ1-2	CAWSVLGTRGGYTF
.	TRBV27	TRBJ2-7	CASSLGDRVLYEQYF
.	TRBV9	TRBJ2-5	CASSMGQLYQETQYF
.	TRBV30	TRBJ2-7	CAWSYGQGMAYEQYF
.	TRBV29-1	TRBJ1-6	CSVRTGREDSPLHF
.	TRBV9	TRBJ2-1	CASQRGPSGNNEQFF
.	TRBV4-1	TRBJ1-1	CASSPRAGAGTEAFF